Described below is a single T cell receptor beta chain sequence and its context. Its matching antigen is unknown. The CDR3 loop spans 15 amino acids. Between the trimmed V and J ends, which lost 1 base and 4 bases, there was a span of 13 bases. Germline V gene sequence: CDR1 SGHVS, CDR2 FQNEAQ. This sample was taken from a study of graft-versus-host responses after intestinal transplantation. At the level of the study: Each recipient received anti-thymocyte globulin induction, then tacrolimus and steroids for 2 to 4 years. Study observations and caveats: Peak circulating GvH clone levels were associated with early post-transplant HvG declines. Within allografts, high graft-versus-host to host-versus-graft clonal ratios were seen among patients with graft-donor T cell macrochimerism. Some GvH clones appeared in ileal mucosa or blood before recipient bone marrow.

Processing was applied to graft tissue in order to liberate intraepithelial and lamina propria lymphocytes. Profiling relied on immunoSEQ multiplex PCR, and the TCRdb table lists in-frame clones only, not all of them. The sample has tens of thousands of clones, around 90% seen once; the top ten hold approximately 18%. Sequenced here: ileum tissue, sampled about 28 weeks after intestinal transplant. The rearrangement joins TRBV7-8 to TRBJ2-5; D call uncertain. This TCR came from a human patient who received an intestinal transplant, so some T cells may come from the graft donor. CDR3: CASSLDEILGETQYF. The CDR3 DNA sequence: TGTGCCAGCAGCTTAGATGAGATCCTCGGAGAGACCCAGTACTTC.